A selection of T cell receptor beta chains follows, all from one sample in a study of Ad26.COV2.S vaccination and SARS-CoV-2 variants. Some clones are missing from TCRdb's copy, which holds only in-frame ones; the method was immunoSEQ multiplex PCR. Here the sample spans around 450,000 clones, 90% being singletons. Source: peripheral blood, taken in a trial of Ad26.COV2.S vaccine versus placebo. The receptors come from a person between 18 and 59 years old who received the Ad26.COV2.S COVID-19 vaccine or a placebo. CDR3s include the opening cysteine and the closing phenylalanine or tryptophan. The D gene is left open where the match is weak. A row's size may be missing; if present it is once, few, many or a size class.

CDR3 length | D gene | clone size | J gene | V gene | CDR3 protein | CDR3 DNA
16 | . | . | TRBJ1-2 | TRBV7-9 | CASSLGGGRGGYGYTF | TGTGCCAGCAGCTTAGGTGGAGGGCGGGGCGGCTATGGCTACACCTTC
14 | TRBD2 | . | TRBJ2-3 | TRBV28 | CASSPAGGTDTQYF | TGTGCCAGCAGTCCCGCGGGGGGCACAGATACGCAGTATTTT
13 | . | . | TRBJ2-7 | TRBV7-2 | CASSAGPGYEQYF | TGTGCCAGCAGCGCAGGGCCCGGCTACGAGCAGTACTTC
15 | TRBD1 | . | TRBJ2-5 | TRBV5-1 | CASSLRGQVLETQYF | TGCGCCAGCAGCTTACGCGGACAGGTACTAGAGACCCAGTACTTC
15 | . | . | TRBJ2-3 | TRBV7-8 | CASSLAGANTDTQYF | TGTGCCAGCAGCTTAGCGGGAGCCAACACAGATACGCAGTATTTT
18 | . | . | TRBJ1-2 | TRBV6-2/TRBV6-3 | CASSQSQDFGPWNYGYTF | TGTGCCAGCAGTCAATCACAAGATTTCGGCCCATGGAACTATGGCTACACCTTC
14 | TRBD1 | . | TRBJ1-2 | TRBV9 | CASSRGDRSYGYTF | TGTGCCAGCAGCAGAGGGGACAGATCTTATGGCTACACCTTC
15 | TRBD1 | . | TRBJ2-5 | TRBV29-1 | CSVGRQGAVQETQYF | TGCAGCGTTGGGAGACAGGGGGCGGTCCAAGAGACCCAGTACTTC
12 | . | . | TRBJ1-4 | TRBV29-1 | CSVVQGGEKLFF | TGCAGCGTTGTGCAGGGCGGAGAAAAACTGTTTTTT
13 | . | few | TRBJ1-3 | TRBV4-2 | CASSQDRGNTIYF | TGTGCCAGCAGCCAAGACAGGGGAAACACCATATATTTT
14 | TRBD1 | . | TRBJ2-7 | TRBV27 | CASSTDRGPNEQYF | TGTGCCAGCAGTACCGACAGGGGGCCGAACGAGCAGTACTTC
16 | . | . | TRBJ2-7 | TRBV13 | CASSSTFGAGIHEQYF | TGTGCCAGCAGCTCCACCTTCGGGGCAGGGATCCACGAGCAGTACTTC
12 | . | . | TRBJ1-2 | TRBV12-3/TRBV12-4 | CASTALGYGYTF | TGTGCCAGCACCGCTTTGGGGTATGGCTACACCTTC
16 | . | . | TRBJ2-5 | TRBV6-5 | CASSYSRTELQETQYF | TGTGCCAGCAGTTACTCCCGGACGGAATTACAAGAGACCCAGTACTTC
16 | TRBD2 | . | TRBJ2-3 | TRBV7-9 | CASSLSSGSGIDTQYF | TGTGCCAGCAGCTTAAGTAGCGGGAGCGGCATAGATACGCAGTATTTT
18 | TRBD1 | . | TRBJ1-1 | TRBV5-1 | CASSTRDSEISSNTEAFF | TGCGCCAGCAGCACCCGGGACAGTGAAATTAGTTCGAACACTGAAGCTTTCTTT
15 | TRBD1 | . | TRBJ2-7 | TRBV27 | CASSEWDRVSYEQYF | TGTGCCAGCAGTGAATGGGACAGGGTCTCCTACGAGCAGTACTTC